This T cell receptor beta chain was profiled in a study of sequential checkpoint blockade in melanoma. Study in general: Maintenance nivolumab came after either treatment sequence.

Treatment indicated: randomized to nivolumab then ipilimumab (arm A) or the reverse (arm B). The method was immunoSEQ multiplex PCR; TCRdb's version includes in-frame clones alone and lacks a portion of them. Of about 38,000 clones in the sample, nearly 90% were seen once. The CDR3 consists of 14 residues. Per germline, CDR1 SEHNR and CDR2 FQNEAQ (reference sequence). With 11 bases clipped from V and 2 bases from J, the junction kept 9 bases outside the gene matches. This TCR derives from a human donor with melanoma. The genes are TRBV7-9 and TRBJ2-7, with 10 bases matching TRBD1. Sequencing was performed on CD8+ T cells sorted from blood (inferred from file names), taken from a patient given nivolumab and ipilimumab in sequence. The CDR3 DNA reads TGTGCCGGAACTCCGGGACAGGGGCCCTACGAGCAGTACTTC. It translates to CAGTPGQGPYEQYF.